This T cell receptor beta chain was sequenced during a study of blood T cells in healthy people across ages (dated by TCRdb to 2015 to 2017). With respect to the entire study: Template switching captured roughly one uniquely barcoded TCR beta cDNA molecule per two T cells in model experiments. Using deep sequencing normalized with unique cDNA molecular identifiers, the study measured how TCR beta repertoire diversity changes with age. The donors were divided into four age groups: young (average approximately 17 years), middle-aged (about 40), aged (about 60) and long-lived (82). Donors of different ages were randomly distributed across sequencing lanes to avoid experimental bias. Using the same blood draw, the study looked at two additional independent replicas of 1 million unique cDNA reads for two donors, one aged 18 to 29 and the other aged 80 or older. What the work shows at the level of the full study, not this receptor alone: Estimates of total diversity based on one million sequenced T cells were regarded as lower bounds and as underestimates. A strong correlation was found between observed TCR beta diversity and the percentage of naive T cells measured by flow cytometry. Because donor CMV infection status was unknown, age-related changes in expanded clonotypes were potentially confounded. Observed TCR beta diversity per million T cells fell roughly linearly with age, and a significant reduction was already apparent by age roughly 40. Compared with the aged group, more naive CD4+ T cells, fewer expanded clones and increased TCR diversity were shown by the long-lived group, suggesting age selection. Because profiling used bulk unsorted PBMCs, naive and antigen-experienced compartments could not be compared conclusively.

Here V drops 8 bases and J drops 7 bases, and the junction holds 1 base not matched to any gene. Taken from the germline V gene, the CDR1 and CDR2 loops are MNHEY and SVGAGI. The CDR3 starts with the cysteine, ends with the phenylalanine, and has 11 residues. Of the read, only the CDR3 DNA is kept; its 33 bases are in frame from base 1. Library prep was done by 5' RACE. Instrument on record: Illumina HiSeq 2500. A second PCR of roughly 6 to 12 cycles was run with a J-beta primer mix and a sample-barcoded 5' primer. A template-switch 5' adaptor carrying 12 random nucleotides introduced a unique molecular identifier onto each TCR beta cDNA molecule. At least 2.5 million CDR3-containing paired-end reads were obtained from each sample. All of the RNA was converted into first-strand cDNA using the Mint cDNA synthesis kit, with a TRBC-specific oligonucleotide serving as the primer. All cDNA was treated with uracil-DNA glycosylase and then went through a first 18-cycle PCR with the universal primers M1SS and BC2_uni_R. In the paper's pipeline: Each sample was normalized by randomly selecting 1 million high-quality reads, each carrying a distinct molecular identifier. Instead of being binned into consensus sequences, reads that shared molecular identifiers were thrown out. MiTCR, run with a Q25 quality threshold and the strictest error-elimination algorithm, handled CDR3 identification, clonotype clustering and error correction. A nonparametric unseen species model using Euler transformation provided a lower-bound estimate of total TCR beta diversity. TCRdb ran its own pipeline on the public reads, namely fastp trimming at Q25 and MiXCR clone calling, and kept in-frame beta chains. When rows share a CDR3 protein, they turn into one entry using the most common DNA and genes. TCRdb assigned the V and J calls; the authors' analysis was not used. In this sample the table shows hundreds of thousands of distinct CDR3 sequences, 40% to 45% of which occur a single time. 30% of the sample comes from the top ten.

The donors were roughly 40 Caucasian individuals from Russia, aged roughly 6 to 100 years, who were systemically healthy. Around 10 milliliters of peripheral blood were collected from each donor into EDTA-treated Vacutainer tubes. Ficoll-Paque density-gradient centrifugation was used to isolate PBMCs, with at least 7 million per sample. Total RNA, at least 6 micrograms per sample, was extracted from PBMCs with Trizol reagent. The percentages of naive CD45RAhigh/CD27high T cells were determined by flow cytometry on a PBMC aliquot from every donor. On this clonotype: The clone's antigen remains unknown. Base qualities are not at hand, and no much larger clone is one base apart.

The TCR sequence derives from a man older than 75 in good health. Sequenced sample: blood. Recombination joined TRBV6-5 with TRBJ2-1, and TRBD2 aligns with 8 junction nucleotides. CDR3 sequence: CASSGGNEQFF. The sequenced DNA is TGTGCCAGCTCGGGGGGGAATGAGCAGTTCTTC.